This T cell receptor beta chain came from a study of blood T cell repertoires in COVID-19 (dated by TCRdb to the early 2020s). Looking at the study overall: Samples from collaborators originated in the United States, Italy and Spain and spanned both the acute and convalescent phases of COVID-19. The material from the prospective study consisted of cDNA or gDNA derived from T cells, B-cell-depleted T cells, or PBMCs. Deeply sampled blood TCRbeta repertoires from subjects exposed to, actively infected with, or recovered from COVID-19 were included in the dataset. The repertoires were released in a freely available public database meant as a resource for research on the immune response to SARS-CoV-2. The samples were drawn from the first 160 participants of the ongoing ImmuneRACE study and from 950 to 1,500 subjects provided by 6 global collaborators. Sample metadata almost always included a de-identified subject ID, COVID-19 status, age in years and sex. Where available, HLA class I and class II types were taken from metadata supplied by the sample provider and were not determined by assay-based typing. Beyond this particular receptor, the publication reports: The amount of clinical and demographic metadata varied by source and participant and was provided uncurated.

Whole blood was collected in K2EDTA tubes by collaborating institutions according to the institutions' own protocols. For TCRbeta analysis, collaborators shipped samples as frozen whole blood, isolated PBMCs, or DNA extracted from either of those sample types. TCRbeta CDR3 regions were amplified from genomic DNA by means of the immunoSEQ Assay, a bias-controlled multiplex PCR. For the original study's pipeline: Nucleated cell counts per sample were estimated from amplification of reference gene primers within the assay. To quantify the absolute abundance of each unique TCRbeta CDR3 rearrangement, sequence reads were collapsed and filtered. For each sample, productive Simpson clonality was calculated as the square root of Simpson's diversity index over productive rearrangements. What TCRdb holds here is the immuneACCESS table cut down to in-frame rearrangements. Part of the clones is not present; checked against another copy, under half of the missing clones reflect an unresolved V gene, and the others are unexplained. The V and J calls and clone size were taken over from that table, and D and trimming were inferred from the DNA. In all, the sample holds about 110,000 clones, and over 60% of those were seen once. More than 15% of the sample is held by the ten biggest clonotypes.

Based on the germline V gene, the CDR1 and CDR2 sequences are KGHSH and LQKENI. There are 13 amino acids in the CDR3, from cysteine to phenylalanine inclusive. Solely the CDR3 DNA is kept, with 39 bases framed from the first base. V is reduced by 1 base and J by 5 bases, leaving a spacing of 6 bases between them. Points on this clone: Its antigen has not been determined. The record has no base qualities; no much larger clone is one base away.

This chain joins TRBV18 to TRBJ1-5, with no D gene named confidently. What was sequenced was peripheral blood. This TCR derives from a woman aged 80 or older with active or convalescent COVID-19. The base sequence is TGTGCCAGCTCACCACAGAGGGATCAGCCCCAGCATTTT. Protein translation: CASSPQRDQPQHF.